This entry is about one T cell receptor (beta chain). The data belong to a study of technical replicates of blood from a few donors. TCRdb keeps only in-frame clones here, not all; method: immunoSEQ multiplex PCR. This repertoire shows about 68,000 clones, 95% to 97% found once; its top ten account for approximately 0.3%. With 5 bases removed from V and 6 bases from J, the gap between germline ends came to 13 bases. The CDR3 length is 14 residues. CDR1 and CDR2 from the germline V gene are SGHTA and FQGTGA. The V gene is TRBV7-3, the J gene TRBJ2-2; tentatively, D is TRBD1 (6 bases). The sample was T cells isolated from PBMCs. The receptor comes from a human donor in good health. The CDR3 spells CASSRLQGAGELFF. DNA of the CDR3: TGTGCCAGCAGCCGTTTACAGGGAGCCGGGGAGCTGTTTTTT.